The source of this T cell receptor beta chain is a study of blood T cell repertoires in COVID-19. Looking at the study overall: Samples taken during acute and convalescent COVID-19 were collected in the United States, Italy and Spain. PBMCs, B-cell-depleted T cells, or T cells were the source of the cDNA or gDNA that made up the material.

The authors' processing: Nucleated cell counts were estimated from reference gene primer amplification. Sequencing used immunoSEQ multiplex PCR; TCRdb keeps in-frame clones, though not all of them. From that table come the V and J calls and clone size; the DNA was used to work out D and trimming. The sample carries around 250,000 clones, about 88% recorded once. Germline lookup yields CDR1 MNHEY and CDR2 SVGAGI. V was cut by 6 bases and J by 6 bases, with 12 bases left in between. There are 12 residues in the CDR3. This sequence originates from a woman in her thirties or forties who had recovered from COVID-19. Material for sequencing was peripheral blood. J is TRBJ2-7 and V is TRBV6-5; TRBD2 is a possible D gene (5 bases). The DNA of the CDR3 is TGTGCCAGCAGGATCCTACGGGGCGAGCAGTACTTC. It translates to CASRILRGEQYF.